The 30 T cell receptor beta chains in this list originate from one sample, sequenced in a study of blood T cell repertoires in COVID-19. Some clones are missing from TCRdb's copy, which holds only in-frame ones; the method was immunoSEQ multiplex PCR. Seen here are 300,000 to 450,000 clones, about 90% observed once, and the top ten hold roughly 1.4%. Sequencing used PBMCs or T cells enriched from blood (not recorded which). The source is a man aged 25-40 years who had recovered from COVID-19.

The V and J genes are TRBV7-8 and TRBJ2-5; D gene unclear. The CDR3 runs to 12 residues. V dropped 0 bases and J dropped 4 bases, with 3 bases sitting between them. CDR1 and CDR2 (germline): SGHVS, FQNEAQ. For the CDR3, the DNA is TGTGCCAGCAGCTTAGCCTCAGAGACCCAGTACTTC. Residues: CASSLASETQYF.

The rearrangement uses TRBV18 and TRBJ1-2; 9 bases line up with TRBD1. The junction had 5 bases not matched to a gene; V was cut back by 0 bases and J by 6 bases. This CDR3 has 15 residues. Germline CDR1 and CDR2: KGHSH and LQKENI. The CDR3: CASSPPPDRGDGYTF. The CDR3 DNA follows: TGTGCCAGCTCACCACCCCCGGACAGGGGAGATGGCTACACCTTC.

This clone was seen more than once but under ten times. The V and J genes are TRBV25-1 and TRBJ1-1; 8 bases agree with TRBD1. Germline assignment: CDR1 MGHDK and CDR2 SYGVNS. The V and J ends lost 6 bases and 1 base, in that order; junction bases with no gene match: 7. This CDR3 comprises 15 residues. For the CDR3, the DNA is TGTGCCAGCAGGGACCAGGGGGCTCCGAACACTGAAGCTTTCTTT. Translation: CASRDQGAPNTEAFF.

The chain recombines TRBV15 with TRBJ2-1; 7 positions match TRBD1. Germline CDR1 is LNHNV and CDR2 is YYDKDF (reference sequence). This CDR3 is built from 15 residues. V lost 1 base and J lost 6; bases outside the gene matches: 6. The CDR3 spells CATSRGDRTLNEQFF. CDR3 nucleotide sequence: TGTGCCACCAGCAGAGGGGACAGAACACTCAATGAGCAGTTCTTC.

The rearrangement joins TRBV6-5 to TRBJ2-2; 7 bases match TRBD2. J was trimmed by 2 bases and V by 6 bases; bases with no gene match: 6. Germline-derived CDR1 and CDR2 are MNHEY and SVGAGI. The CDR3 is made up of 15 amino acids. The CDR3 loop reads CASRRGTTNTGELFF. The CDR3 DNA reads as TGTGCCAGCAGACGAGGGACTACCAACACCGGGGAGCTGTTTTTT.

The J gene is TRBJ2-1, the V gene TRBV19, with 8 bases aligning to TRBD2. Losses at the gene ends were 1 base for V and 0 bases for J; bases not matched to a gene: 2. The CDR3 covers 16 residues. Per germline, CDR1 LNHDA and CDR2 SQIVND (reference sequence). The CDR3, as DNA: TGTGCCAGTAGTATAGGGAGCGGGGGCTCCTACAATGAGCAGTTCTTC. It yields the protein CASSIGSGGSYNEQFF.

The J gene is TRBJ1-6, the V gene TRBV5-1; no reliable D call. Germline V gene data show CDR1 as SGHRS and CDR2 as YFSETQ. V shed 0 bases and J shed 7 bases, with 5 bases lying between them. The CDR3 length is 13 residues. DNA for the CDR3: TGCGCCAGCAGCTTGGATCCGAATTCACCCCTCCACTTT. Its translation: CASSLDPNSPLHF.

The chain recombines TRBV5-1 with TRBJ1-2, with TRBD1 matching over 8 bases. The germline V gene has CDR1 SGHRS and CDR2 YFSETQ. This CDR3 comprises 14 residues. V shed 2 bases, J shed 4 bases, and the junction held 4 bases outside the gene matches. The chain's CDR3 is CASSFGTGLYGYTF. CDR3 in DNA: TGCGCCAGCAGCTTCGGGACAGGTCTCTATGGCTACACCTTC.

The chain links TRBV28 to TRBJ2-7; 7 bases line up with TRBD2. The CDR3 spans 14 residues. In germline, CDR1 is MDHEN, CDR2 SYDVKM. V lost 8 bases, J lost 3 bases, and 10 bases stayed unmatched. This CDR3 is CASESGGGSYEQYF. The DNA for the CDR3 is TGTGCCAGCGAGAGTGGGGGGGGTAGCTACGAGCAGTACTTC.

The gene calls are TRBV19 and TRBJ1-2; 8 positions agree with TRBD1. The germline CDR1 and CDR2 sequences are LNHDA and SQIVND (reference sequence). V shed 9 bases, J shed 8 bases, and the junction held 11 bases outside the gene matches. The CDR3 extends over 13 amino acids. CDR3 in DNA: TGTGCCAGCAACCCACAGGGGGTTAGCGGCTACACCTTC. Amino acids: CASNPQGVSGYTF.

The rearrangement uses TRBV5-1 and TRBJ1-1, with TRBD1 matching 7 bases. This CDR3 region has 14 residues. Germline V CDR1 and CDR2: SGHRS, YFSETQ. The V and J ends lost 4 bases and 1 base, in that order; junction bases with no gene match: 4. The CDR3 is CASSPTGENTEAFF. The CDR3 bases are TGCGCCAGCAGCCCCACAGGGGAGAACACTGAAGCTTTCTTT.

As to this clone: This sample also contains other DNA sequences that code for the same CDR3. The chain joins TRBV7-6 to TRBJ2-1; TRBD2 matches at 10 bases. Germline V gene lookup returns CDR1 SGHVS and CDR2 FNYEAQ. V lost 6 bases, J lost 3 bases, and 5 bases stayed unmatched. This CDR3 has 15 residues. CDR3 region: CASSFSGGDYNEQFF. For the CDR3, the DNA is TGTGCCAGCAGTTTCAGCGGGGGGGACTACAATGAGCAGTTCTTC.

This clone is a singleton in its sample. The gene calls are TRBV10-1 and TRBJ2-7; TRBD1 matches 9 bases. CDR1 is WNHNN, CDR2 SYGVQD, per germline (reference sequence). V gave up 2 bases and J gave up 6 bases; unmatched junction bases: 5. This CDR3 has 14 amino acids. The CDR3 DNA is TGCGCCAGCAGTGAGGGGACAGGGACCCGCGAGCAGTACTTC. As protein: CASSEGTGTREQYF.

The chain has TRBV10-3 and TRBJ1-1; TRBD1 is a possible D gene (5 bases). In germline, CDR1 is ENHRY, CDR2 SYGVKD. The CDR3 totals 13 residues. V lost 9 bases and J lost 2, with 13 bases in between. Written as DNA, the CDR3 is TGTGCCATTTCCGACAGCTCCAACACTGAAGCTTTCTTT. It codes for CAISDSSNTEAFF.

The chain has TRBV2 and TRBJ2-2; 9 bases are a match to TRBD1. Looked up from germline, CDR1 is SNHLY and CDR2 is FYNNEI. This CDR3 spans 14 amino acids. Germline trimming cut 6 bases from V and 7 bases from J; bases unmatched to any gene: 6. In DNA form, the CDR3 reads TGTGCCAGCAGCCGGGACAGGGAAGACGGGGAGCTGTTTTTT. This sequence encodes CASSRDREDGELFF.

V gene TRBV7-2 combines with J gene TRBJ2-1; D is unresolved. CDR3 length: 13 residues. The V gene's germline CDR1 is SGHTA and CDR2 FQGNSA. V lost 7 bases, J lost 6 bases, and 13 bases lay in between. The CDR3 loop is CASTHLTGNEQFF. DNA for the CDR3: TGTGCCAGCACCCATCTGACGGGCAATGAGCAGTTCTTC.

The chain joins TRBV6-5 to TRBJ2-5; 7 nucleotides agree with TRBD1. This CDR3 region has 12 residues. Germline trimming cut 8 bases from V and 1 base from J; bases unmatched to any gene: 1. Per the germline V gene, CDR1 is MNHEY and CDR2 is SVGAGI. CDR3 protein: CASGTVQETQYF. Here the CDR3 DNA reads TGTGCCAGCGGGACAGTCCAAGAGACCCAGTACTTC.

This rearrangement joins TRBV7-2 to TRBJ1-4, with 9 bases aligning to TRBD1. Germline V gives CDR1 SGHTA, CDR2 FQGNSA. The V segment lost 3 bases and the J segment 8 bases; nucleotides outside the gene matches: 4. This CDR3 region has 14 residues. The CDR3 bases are TGTGCCAGCAGCTTGACAGGGGGAGGGGAAAAACTGTTTTTT. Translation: CASSLTGGGEKLFF.

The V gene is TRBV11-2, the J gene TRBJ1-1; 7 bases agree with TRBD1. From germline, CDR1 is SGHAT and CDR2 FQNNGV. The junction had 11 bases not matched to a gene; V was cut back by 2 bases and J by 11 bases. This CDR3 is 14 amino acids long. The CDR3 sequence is CASSLSGGYFRAFF. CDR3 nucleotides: TGTGCCAGCAGCTTATCAGGGGGTTATTTTCGTGCTTTCTTT.

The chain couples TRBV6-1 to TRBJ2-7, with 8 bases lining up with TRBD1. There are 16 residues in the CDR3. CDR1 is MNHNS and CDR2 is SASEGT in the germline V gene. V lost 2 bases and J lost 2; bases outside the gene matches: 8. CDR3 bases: TGTGCCAGCAGTGAATCCCGGACAGGGAATCCCTACGAGCAGTACTTC. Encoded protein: CASSESRTGNPYEQYF.

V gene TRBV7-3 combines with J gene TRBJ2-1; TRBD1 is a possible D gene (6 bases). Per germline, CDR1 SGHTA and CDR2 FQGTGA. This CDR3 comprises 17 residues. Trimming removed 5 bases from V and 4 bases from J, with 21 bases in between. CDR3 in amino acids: CASSPRLGAVGYNEQFF. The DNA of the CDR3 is TGTGCCAGCAGCCCACGTTTGGGGGCCGTTGGATACAATGAGCAGTTCTTC.

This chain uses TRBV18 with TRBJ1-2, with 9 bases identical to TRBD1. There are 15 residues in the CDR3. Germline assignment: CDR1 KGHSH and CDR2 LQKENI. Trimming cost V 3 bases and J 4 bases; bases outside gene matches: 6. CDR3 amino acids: CASSPGTGWAYGYTF. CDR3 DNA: TGTGCCAGCTCACCCGGGACAGGGTGGGCCTATGGCTACACCTTC.

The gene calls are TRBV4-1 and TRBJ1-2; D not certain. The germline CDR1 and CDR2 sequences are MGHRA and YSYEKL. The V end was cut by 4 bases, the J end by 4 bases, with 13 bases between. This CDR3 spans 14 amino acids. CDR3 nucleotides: TGCGCCAGCAGCCTCACCGATTCGGGCTATGGCTACACCTTC. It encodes CASSLTDSGYGYTF.

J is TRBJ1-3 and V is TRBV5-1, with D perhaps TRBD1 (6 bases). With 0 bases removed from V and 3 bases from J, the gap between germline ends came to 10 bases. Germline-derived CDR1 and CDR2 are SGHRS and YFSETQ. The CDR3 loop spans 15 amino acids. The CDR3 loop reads CASSLAGGLGNTIYF. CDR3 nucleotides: TGCGCCAGCAGCTTGGCGGGGGGGCTTGGAAACACCATATATTTT. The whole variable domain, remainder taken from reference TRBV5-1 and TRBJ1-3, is KAGVTQTPRYLIKTRGQQVTLSCSPISGHRSVSWYQQTPGQGLQFLFEYFSETQRNKGNFPGRFSGRQFSNSRSEMNVSTLELGDSALYLCASSLAGGLGNTIYFGEGSWLTVV.

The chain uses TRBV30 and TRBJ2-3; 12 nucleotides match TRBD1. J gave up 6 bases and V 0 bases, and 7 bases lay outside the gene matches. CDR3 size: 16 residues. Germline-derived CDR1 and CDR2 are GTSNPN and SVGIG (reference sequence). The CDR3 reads CAWSVWGQGARDTQYF. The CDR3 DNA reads TGTGCCTGGAGTGTATGGGGACAGGGGGCCCGGGATACGCAGTATTTT.

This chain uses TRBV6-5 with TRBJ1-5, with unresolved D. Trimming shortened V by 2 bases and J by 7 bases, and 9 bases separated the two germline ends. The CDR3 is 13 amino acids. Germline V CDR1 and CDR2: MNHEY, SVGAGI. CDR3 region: CASSYKTNQPQHF. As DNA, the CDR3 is TGTGCCAGCAGTTACAAGACAAACCAGCCCCAGCATTTT.

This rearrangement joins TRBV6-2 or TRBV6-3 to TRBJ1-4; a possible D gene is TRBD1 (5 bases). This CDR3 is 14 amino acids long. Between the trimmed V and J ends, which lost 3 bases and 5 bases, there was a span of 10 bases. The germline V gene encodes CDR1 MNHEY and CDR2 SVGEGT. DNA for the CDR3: TGTGCCAGCAGTTATAGACAGAGGAATGAAAAACTGTTTTTT. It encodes CASSYRQRNEKLFF.

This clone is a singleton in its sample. CDR3 nucleotides: TGTGCCAGCAGCCCGCAGGGGTCGATAGAGACCCAGTACTTC. Translation gives CASSPQGSIETQYF. This chain links TRBV7-2 with TRBJ2-5, with D possibly matching TRBD1 (6 bases). Trimming took 5 bases from V and 4 from J, leaving 14 bases between them. CDR3 size: 14 residues. CDR1 is SGHTA, CDR2 FQGNSA, per germline.

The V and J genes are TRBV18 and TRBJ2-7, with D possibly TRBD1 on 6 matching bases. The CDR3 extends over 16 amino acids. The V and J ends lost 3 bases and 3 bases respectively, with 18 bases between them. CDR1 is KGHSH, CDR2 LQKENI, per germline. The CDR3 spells CASSPGRQAYDYEQYF. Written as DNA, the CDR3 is TGTGCCAGCTCACCCGGAAGACAGGCCTACGACTACGAGCAGTACTTC. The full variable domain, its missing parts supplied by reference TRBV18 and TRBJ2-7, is NAGVMQNPRHLVRRRGQEARLRCSPMKGHSHVYWYRQLPEEGLKFMVYLQKENIIDESGMPKERFSAEFPKEGPSILRIQQVVRGDSAAYFCASSPGRQAYDYEQYFGPGTRLTVT.

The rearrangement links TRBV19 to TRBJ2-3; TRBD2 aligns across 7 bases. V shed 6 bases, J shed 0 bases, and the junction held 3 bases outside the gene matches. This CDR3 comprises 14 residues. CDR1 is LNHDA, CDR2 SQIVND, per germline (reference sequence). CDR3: CASRGLESTDTQYF. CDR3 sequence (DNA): TGTGCCAGTAGAGGACTAGAAAGCACAGATACGCAGTATTTT.